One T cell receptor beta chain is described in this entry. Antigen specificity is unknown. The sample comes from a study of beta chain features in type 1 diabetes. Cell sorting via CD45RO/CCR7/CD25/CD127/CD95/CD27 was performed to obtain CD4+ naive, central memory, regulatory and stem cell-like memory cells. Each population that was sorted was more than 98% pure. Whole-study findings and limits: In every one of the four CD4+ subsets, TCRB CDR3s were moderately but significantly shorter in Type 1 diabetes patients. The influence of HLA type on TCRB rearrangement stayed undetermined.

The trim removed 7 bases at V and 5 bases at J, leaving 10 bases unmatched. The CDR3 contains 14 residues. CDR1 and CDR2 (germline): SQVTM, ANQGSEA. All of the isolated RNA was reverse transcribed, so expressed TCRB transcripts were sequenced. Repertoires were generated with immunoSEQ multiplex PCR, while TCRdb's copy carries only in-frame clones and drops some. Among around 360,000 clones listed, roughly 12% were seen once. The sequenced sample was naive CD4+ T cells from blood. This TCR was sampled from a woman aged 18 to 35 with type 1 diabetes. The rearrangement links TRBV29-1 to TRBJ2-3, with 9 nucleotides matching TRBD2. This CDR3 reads CSAWPGLAEDTQYF. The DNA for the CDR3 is TGCAGCGCTTGGCCGGGACTAGCAGAAGATACGCAGTATTTT.